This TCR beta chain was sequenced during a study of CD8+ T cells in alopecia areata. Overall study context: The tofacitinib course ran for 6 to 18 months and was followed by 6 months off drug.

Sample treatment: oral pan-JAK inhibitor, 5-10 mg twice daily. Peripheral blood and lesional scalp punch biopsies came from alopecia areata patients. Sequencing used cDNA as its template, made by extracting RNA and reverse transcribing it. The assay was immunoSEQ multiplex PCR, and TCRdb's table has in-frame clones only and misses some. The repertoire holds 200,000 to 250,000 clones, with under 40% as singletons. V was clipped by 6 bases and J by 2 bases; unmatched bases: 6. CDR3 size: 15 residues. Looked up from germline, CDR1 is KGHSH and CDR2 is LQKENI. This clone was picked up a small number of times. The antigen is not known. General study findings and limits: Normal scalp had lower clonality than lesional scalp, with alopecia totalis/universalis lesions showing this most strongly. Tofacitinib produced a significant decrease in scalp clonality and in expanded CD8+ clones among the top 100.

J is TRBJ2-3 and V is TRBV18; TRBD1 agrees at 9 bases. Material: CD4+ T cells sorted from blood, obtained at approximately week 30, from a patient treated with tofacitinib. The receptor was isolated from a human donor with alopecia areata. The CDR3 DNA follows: TGTGCCAGCTCCCCGGACAGGGGCTTCACAGATACGCAGTATTTT. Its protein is CASSPDRGFTDTQYF.